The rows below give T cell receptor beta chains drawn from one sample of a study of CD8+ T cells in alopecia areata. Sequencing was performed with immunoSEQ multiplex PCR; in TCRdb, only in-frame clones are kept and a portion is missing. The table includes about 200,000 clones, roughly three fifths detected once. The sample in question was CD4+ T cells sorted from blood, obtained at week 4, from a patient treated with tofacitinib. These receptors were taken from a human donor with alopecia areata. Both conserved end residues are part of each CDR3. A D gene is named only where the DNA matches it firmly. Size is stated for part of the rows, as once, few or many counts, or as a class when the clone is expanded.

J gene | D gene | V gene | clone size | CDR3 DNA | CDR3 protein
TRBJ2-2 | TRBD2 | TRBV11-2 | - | TGTGCCAGCAGCCCCCTGGGGGGAGGGGCCGGGGAGCTGTTTTTT | CASSPLGGGAGELFF
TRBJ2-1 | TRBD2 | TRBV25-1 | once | TGTGCCAGCAGTGAATCTTGGGCTAGCGGGGGGGCCGATAATGAGCAGTTCTTC | CASSESWASGGADNEQFF
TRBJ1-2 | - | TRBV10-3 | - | TGTGCCATCAGTGAGCAGGGTTCTAACTATGGCTACACCTTC | CAISEQGSNYGYTF
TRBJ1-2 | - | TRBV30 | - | TGTGCCTGGAGTCGCAGAGCAGGGCGGTTGGATGGCTACACCTTC | CAWSRRAGRLDGYTF
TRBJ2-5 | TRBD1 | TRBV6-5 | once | TGTGCCAGCAGTTACGGGGACAGGGGAGAGACCCAGTACTTC | CASSYGDRGETQYF
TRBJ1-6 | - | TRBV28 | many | TGTGCCAGCAGCTCACACGGCACATGGTCACCCCTCCACTTT | CASSSHGTWSPLHF
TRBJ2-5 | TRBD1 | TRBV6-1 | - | TGTGCCAGCCAAGACAGGGTGATAGAGACCCAGTACTTC | CASQDRVIETQYF
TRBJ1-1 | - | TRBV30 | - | TGTGCCTGGACGACAGACATGATTGAAGCTTTCTTT | CAWTTDMIEAFF
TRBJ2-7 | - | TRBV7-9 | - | TGTGCCAGCAGCCCGGGTTACGAGCAGTACTTC | CASSPGYEQYF
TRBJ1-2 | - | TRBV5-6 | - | TGTGCCAGCAGCGTTAGTCCGGTTGCCTATGGCTACACCTTC | CASSVSPVAYGYTF